The next 10 T cell receptor beta chains were all read from a single sample in a study of cytomegalovirus exposure and HLA in healthy donors. Both 60 Vbeta primers and 13 Jbeta primers went into the PCR. Profiling relied on immunoSEQ multiplex PCR, and the TCRdb table lists in-frame clones only, not all of them. The sample has over 120,000 clones, under 90% seen once. Sample: PBMCs. Every receptor here comes from a man aged 40-50 years in good health and CMV-seronegative.

The chain employs TRBV7-8 and TRBJ1-1; D is uncertain. This CDR3 has 12 amino acids. The germline V gene encodes CDR1 SGHVS and CDR2 FQNEAQ. V was cut by 4 bases and J by 5 bases, with 8 bases left in between. The CDR3 region is CASSWRSTEAFF. CDR3 coding DNA: TGTGCCAGCAGCTGGAGGAGTACTGAAGCTTTCTTT.

The chain carries TRBV10-3 and TRBJ1-5, with 9 bases identical to TRBD1. CDR1 is ENHRY, CDR2 SYGVKD, per germline. This CDR3 is built from 14 residues. V lost 10 bases and J lost 4; bases outside the gene matches: 8. The CDR3 reads CATRDRVSNQPQHF. The CDR3 bases are TGTGCCACCCGGGACAGGGTATCAAATCAGCCCCAGCATTTT.

The J gene is TRBJ1-4, the V gene TRBV27; 9 positions agree with TRBD1. J was trimmed by 7 bases and V by 1 base; bases with no gene match: 7. CDR3 length: 16 amino acids. In germline, CDR1 is MNHEY, CDR2 SMNVEV (reference sequence). The CDR3 sequence is CASSLWPTGGGEKLFF. The CDR3 nucleotides read TGTGCCAGCAGTTTATGGCCGACAGGGGGAGGTGAAAAACTGTTTTTT.

The chain couples TRBV29-1 to TRBJ2-3, with 7 nucleotides matching TRBD1. With 6 bases clipped from V and 4 bases from J, the junction kept 7 bases outside the gene matches. This CDR3 has 13 amino acids. Germline V gene data show CDR1 as SQVTM and CDR2 as ANQGSEA. CDR3: CSVQGTPPDTQYF. Written as DNA, the CDR3 is TGCAGCGTACAGGGGACCCCACCAGATACGCAGTATTTT.

This clone has a handful of counts. The chain links TRBV5-1 to TRBJ1-2, with a weak D call TRBD1 (5 bases). The CDR3 is 14 amino acids. Trimming removed 4 bases from V and 8 bases from J, with 18 bases in between. Germline CDR1 reads SGHRS; CDR2 reads YFSETQ. The CDR3, as DNA: TGCGCCAGCAGCCGTTGGGCGGGGACTGGAGGCTACACCTTC. Its protein is CASSRWAGTGGYTF.

CDR3 in amino acids: CASSQETGTLSYEQYF. The DNA for the CDR3 is TGCGCCAGCAGCCAAGAGACAGGCACCCTCTCCTACGAGCAGTACTTC. The rearrangement joins TRBV4-3 to TRBJ2-7; weak D call: TRBD1 (6 bases). In germline, CDR1 is LGHNA, CDR2 YSLEER. CDR3 length equals 16 residues. V lost 0 bases and J lost 0, with 12 bases in between.

V gene TRBV6-5 combines with J gene TRBJ1-3; D is possibly TRBD1 (5 bases). This CDR3 is built from 15 residues. V lost 5 bases and J lost 2, with 13 bases in between. Germline CDR1 MNHEY, CDR2 SVGAGI. CDR3 in amino acids: CASSRGQLTGNTIYF. CDR3 bases: TGTGCCAGCAGTAGGGGCCAGCTCACTGGAAACACCATATATTTT.

The V call is TRBV10-3, the J call TRBJ2-1, with TRBD2 matching over 11 bases. This CDR3 is built from 14 residues. The V and J ends lost 4 bases and 8 bases, in that order; junction bases with no gene match: 4. Germline-derived CDR1 and CDR2 are ENHRY and SYGVKD. DNA of the CDR3: TGTGCCATCAGTGTTAGCGGGGGGGCCGATGAGCAGTTCTTC. Amino acid sequence: CAISVSGGADEQFF.

This clone has a single count. This chain connects TRBV18 to TRBJ1-1; 7 bases agree with TRBD1. The CDR3 loop spans 15 amino acids. The junction had 5 bases not matched to a gene; V was cut back by 1 base and J by 3 bases. CDR1 is KGHSH and CDR2 is LQKENI in the germline V gene. CDR3 amino acids: CASSPQGQGDTEAFF. As DNA, the CDR3 is TGTGCCAGCTCACCACAAGGGCAGGGGGACACTGAAGCTTTCTTT. Drawing the rest from reference TRBV18 and TRBJ1-1, the complete variable domain is NAGVMQNPRHLVRRRGQEARLRCSPMKGHSHVYWYRQLPEEGLKFMVYLQKENIIDESGMPKERFSAEFPKEGPSILRIQQVVRGDSAAYFCASSPQGQGDTEAFFGQGTRLTVV.

This chain uses TRBV18 with TRBJ1-1; no clear D gene. The CDR3 is 14 amino acids. CDR1 is KGHSH, CDR2 LQKENI, per germline. Trimming took off 2 bases at V and 4 bases at J, with 11 bases between the two ends. CDR3 bases: TGTGCCAGCTCACCAGGAGGGTTGACCACTGAAGCTTTCTTT. Its protein product is CASSPGGLTTEAFF.